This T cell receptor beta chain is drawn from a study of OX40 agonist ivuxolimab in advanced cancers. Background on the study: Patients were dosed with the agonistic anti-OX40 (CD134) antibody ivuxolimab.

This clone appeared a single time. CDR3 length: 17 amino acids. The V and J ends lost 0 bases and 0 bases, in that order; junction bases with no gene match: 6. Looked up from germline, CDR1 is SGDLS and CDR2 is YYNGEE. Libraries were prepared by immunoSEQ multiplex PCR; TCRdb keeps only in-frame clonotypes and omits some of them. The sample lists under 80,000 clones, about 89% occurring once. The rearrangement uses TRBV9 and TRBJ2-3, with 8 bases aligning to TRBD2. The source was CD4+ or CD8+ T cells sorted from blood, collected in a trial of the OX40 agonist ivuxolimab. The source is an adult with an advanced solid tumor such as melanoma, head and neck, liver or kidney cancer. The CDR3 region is CASSVGGRPTSTDTQYF. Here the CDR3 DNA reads TGTGCCAGCAGCGTAGGCGGGAGGCCCACTAGCACAGATACGCAGTATTTT.